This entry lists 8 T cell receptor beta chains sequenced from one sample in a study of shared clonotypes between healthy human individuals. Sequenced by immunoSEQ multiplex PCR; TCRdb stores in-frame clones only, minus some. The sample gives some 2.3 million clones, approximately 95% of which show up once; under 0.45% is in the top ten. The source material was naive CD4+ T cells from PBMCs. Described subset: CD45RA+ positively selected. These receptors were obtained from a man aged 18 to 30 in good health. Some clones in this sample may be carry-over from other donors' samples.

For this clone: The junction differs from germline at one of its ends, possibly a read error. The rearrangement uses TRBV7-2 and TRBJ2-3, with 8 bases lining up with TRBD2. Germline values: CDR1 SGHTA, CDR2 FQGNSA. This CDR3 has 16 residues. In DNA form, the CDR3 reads TGTGCCAGCAGCCTAGCCCTCGGGAGGGATGGAGATACGCAGTATTTT. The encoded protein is CASSLALGRDGDTQYF.

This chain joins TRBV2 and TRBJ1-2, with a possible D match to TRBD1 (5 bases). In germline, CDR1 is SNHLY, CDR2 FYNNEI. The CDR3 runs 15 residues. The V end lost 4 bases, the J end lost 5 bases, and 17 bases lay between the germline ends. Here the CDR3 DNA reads TGTGCCAGCAGTGGATGGGGGAGCCACCAATATGGCTACACCTTC. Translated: CASSGWGSHQYGYTF. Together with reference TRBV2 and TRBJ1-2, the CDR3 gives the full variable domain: EPEVTQTPSHQVTQMGQEVILRCVPISNHLYFYWYRQILGQKVEFLVSFYNNEISEKSEIFDDQFSVERPDGSNFTLKIRSTKLEDSAMYFCASSGWGSHQYGYTFGSGTRLTVV.

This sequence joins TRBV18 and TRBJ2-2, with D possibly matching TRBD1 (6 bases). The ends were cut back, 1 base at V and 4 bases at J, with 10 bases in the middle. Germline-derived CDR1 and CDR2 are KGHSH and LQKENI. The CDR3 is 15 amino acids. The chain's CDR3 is CASSPRGPATGELFF. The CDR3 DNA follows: TGTGCCAGCTCACCACGGGGGCCCGCCACCGGGGAGCTGTTTTTT.

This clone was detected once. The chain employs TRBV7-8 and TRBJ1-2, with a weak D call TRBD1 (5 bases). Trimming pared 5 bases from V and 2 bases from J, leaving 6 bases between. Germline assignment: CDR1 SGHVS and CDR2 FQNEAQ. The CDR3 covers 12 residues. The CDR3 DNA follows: TGTGCCAGCAGCCAGGGAAACTATGGCTACACCTTC. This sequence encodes CASSQGNYGYTF.

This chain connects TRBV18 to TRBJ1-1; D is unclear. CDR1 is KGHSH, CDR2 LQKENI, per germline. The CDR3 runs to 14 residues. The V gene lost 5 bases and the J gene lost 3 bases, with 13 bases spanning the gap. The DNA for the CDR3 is TGTGCCAGCTCAGAGACGTCCGGGGACACTGAAGCTTTCTTT. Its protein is CASSETSGDTEAFF.

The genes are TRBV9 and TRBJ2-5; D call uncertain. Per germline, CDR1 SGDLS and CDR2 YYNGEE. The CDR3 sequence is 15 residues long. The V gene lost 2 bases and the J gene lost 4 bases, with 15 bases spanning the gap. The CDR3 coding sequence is TGTGCCAGCAGCGTGCTAGTGGACCGAACAGAGACCCAGTACTTC. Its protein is CASSVLVDRTETQYF.

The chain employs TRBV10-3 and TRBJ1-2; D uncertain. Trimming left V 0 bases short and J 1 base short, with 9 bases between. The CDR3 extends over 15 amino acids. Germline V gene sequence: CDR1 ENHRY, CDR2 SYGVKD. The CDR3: CAISESASGNYGYTF. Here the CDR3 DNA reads TGTGCCATCAGTGAGTCGGCCAGTGGTAACTATGGCTACACCTTC.

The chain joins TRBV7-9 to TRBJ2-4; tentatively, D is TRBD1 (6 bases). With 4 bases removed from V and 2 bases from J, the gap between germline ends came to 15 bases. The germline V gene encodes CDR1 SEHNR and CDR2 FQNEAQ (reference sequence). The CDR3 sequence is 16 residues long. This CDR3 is CASSSWTANSKNIQYF. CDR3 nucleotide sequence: TGTGCCAGCAGCTCCTGGACAGCGAACTCCAAAAACATTCAGTACTTC.